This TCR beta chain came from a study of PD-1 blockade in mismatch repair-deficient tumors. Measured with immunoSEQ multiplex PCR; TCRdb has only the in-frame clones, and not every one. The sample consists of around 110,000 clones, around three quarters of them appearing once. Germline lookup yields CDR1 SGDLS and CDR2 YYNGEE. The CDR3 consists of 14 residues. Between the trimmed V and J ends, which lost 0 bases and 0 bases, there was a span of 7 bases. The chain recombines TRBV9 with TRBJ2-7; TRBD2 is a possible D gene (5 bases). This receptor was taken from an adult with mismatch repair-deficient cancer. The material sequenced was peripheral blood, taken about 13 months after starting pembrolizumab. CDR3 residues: CASSVVDYSYEQYF. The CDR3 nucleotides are TGTGCCAGCAGCGTAGTAGACTACTCCTACGAGCAGTACTTC.